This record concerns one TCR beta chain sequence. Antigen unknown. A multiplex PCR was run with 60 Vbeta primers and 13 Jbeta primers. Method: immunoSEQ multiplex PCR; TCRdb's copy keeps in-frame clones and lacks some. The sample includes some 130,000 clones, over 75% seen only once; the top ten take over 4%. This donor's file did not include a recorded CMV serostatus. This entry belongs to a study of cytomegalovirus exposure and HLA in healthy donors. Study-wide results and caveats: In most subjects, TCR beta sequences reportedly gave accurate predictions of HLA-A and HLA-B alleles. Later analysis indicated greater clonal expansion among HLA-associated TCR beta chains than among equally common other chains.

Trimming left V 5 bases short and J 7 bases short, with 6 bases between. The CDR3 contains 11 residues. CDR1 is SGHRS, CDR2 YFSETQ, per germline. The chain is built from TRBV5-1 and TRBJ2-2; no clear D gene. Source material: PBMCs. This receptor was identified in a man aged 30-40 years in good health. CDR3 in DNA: TGCGCCAGCAGGGCTGTCGGGGAGCTGTTTTTT. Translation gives CASRAVGELFF.